The 9 T cell receptor beta chains below were found in one sample sequenced in a study of cytomegalovirus exposure and HLA in healthy donors. The PCR employed 60 Vbeta primers together with 13 Jbeta primers. Only in-frame clones appear in the TCRdb table, and some are missing; sequencing was by immunoSEQ multiplex PCR. The listing records approximately 68,000 clones. The sequencing input was PBMCs. The receptors come from a female donor in good health and CMV-seropositive.

The CDR3 DNA follows: TGCGCCAGCAGGGGACAGAGCTTGGGCAATGAGCAGTTCTTC. Translating gives CASRGQSLGNEQFF. The J gene is TRBJ2-1, the V gene TRBV10-2; 7 positions agree with TRBD1. CDR1 is WSHSY and CDR2 is SAAADI in the germline V gene. The V and J ends lost 6 bases and 6 bases, in that order; junction bases with no gene match: 8. CDR3 size: 14 residues.

The chain recombines TRBV30 with TRBJ1-2, with a tentative D call TRBD1 (6 bases). The CDR3 has 13 residues. V was clipped by 8 bases and J by 4 bases, with 17 bases between them. Germline V lookup: CDR1 GTSNPN, CDR2 SVGIG (reference sequence). The CDR3 loop reads CAGFKRGGYGYTF. The CDR3 DNA is TGTGCCGGTTTCAAAAGGGGGGGCTATGGCTACACCTTC.

This chain links TRBV7-9 with TRBJ2-7; 7 bases align to TRBD1. Trimming took 5 bases from V and 0 from J; bases not matched to a gene: 4. Germline loops: CDR1 SEHNR, CDR2 FQNEAQ (reference sequence). CDR3 length equals 14 residues. The CDR3 DNA sequence: TGTGCCAGCAGCCCTGGGACAGTCTCCTACGAGCAGTACTTC. Protein product: CASSPGTVSYEQYF.

This chain links TRBV2 with TRBJ1-5; a possible D gene is TRBD1 (6 bases). V shed 8 bases and J shed 3 bases, with 14 bases lying between them. The CDR3 is made up of 14 amino acids. Per germline, CDR1 SNHLY and CDR2 FYNNEI. This chain's CDR3 is CASGGQSDNQPQHF. CDR3 nucleotide sequence: TGTGCCAGCGGTGGACAGTCGGACAATCAGCCCCAGCATTTT. The variable domain in full, with the rest retrieved from reference TRBV2 and TRBJ1-5, is EPEVTQTPSHQVTQMGQEVILRCVPISNHLYFYWYRQILGQKVEFLVSFYNNEISEKSEIFDDQFSVERPDGSNFTLKIRSTKLEDSAMYFCASGGQSDNQPQHFGDGTRLSIL.

This chain links TRBV10-2 with TRBJ2-5, with a possible D match to TRBD2 (5 bases). The CDR3 length is 13 residues. The V and J ends lost 3 bases and 5 bases respectively, with 10 bases between them. Germline CDR1 WSHSY, CDR2 SAAADI. CDR3 loop: CASSEKWEETQYF. In DNA form, the CDR3 reads TGCGCCAGCAGTGAAAAGTGGGAGGAGACCCAGTACTTC.

This rearrangement joins TRBV5-1 to TRBJ1-5; D is ambiguous. The V gene lost 5 bases and the J gene lost 1 base, with 10 bases spanning the gap. In germline, CDR1 is SGHRS, CDR2 YFSETQ. CDR3 length: 14 amino acids. The CDR3 DNA sequence: TGCGCCAGCAGACCCGACAACAGCAATCAGCCCCAGCATTTT. Residues: CASRPDNSNQPQHF.

The chain employs TRBV4-1 and TRBJ2-5; D is uncertain. TRBJ2-7 explains the end of the DNA better; the J call may be wrong. CDR1 and CDR2 (germline): MGHRA, YSYEKL. CDR3 length equals 14 residues. The CDR3 loop is CASSQPSHSYEQYF. The DNA for the CDR3 is TGCGCCAGCAGCCAACCTTCTCACTCCTACGAGCAGTACTTC.

The rearrangement links TRBV4-1 to TRBJ1-5; 9 positions agree with TRBD1. Germline trimming cut 1 base from V and 7 bases from J; bases unmatched to any gene: 5. Germline CDR1 is MGHRA and CDR2 is YSYEKL. The CDR3 contains 15 residues. The CDR3 bases are TGCGCCAGCAGCCAAGTGACAGGGGGTCCCCAGCCCCAGCATTTT. This codes for CASSQVTGGPQPQHF.

In regard to this clone: At one end the junction does not follow the germline gene, possibly because of a read error. The chain links TRBV10-3 to TRBJ1-1, with D tentatively TRBD1 (5 bases). This CDR3 spans 14 amino acids. CDR1 and CDR2 from the germline V gene are ENHRY and SYGVKD. CDR3 nucleotide sequence: TGTGCCATCAGACCCCCTGCAGGGAACTCTGAAGCTTTCTTT. Its translation is CAIRPPAGNSEAFF.